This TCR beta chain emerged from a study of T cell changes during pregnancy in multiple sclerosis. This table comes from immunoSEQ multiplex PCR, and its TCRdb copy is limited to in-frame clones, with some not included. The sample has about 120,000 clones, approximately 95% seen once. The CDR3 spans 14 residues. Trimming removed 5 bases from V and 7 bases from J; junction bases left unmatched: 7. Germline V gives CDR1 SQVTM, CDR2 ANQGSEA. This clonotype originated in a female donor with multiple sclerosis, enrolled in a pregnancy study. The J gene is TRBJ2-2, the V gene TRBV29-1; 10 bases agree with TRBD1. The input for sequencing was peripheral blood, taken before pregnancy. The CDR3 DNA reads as TGCAGCGTTTTTGGGACAGGGGTAGTCGGGGAGCTGTTTTTT. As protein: CSVFGTGVVGELFF.